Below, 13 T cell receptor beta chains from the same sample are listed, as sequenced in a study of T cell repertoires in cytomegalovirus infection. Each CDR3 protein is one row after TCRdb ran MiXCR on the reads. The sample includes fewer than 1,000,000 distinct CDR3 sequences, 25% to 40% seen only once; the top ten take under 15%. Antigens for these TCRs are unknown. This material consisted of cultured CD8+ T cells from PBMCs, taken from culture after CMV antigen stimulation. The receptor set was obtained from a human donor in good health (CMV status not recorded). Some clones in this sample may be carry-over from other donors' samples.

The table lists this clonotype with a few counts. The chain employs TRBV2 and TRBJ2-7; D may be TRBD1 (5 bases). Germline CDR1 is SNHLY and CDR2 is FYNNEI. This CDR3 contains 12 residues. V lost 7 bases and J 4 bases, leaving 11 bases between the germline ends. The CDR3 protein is CASKGSRYEQYF. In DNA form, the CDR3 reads TGTGCCAGCAAGGGGTCAAGATACGAGCAGTACTTC.

In DNA form, the CDR3 reads TGCGCCAGCAGCCAACGAACCCCTGAGGGGCCCTACAATGAGCAGTTCTTC. The encoded protein is CASSQRTPEGPYNEQFF. The chain carries TRBV4-1 and TRBJ2-1; D assignment may be TRBD1 or TRBD2 (5 bases each). The ends were cut back, 2 bases at V and 2 bases at J, with 16 bases in the middle. The CDR3 loop spans 17 amino acids. Germline CDR1 and CDR2: MGHRA and YSYEKL.

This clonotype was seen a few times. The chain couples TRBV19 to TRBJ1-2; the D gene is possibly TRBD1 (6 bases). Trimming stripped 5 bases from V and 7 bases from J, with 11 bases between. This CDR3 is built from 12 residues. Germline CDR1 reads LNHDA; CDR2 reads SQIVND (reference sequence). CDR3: CASSLSTGGYTF. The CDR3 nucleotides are TGTGCCAGTAGTCTCTCGACAGGTGGCTACACCTTC. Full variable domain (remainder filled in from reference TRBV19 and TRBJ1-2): DGGITQSPKYLFRKEGQNVTLSCEQNLNHDAMYWYRQDPGQGLRLIYYSQIVNDFQKGDIAEGYSVSREKKESFPLTVTSAQKNPTAFYLCASSLSTGGYTFGSGTRLTVV.

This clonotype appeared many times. The CDR3 loop is CASSSDRGRFQPQHF. CDR3 nucleotide sequence: TGTGCCAGCAGCTCAGACAGGGGCCGGTTTCAGCCCCAGCATTTT. This chain connects TRBV7-2 to TRBJ1-5; 8 nucleotides line up with TRBD1. The V gene end was trimmed by 4 bases and the J gene end by 6 bases; junction bases not matched to a gene: 8. The CDR3 has 15 residues. The V gene's germline CDR1 is SGHTA and CDR2 FQGNSA.

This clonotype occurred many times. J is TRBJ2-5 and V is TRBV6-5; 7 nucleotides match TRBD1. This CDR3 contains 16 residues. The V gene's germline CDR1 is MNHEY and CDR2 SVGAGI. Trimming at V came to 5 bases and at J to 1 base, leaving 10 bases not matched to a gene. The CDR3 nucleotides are TGTGCCAGCAGTCACCGGGATACAGGGGTCCAAGAGACCCAGTACTTC. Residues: CASSHRDTGVQETQYF.

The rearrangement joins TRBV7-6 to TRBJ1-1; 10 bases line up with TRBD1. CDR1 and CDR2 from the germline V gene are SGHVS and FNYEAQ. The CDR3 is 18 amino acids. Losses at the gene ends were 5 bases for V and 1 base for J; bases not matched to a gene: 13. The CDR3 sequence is CASSLVPTGGGRNTEAFF. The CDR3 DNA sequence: TGTGCCAGCAGCCTAGTCCCGACAGGGGGCGGAAGGAACACTGAAGCTTTCTTT. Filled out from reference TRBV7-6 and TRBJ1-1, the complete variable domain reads GAGVSQSPRYKVTKRGQDVALRCDPISGHVSLYWYRQALGQGPEFLTYFNYEAQQDKSGLPNDRFSAERPEGSISTLTIQRTEQRDSAMYRCASSLVPTGGGRNTEAFFGQGTRLTVV.

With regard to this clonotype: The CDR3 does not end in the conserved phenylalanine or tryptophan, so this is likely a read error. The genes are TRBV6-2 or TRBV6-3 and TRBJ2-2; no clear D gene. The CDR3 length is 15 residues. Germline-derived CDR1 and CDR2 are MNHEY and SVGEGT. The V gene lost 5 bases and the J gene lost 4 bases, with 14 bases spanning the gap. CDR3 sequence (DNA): TGTGCCAGCAGTCTATTTTCGGCAGGCACCGGGGAGCTGTTTTCT. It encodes CASSLFSAGTGELFS.

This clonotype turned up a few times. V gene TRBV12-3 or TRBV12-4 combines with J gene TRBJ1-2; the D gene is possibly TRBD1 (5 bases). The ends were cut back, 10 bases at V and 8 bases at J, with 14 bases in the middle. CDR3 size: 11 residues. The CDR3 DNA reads TGTGCCACCCTGGGGGGTCCCGGCTACACCTTC. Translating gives CATLGGPGYTF.

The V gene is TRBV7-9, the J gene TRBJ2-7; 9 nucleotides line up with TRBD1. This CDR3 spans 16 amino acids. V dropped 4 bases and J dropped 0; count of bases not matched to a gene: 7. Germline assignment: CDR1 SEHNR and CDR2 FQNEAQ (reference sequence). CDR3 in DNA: TGTGCCAGCAGCTCCCCCCGACAGGGGGTCTCCTACGAGCAGTACTTC. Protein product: CASSSPRQGVSYEQYF.

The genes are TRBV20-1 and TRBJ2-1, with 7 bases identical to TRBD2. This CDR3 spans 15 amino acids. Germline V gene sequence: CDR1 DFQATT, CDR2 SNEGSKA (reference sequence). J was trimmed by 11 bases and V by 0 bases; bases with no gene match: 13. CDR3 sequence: CSARDETGGDLQQFF. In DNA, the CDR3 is TGCAGTGCTAGAGATGAGACGGGGGGTGATCTCCAGCAGTTCTTC.

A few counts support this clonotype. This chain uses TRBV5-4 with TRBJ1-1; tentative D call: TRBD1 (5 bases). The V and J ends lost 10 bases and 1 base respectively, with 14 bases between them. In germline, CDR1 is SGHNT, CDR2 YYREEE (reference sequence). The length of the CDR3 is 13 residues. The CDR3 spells CAARDGANTEAFF. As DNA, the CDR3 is TGTGCCGCCCGGGACGGAGCGAACACTGAAGCTTTCTTT.

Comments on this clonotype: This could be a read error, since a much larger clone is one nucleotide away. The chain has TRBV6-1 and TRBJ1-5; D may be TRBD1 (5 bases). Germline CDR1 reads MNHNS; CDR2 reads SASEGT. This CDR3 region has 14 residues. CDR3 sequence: CASSSTVSNQSQHF. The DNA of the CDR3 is TGTGCCAGCAGCTCGACAGTTAGCAATCAGTCCCAGCATTTT.

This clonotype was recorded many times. The CDR3 here is CASSLMNTEAFF. CDR3 in DNA: TGTGCCAGCAGCTTAATGAACACTGAAGCTTTCTTT. This chain connects TRBV12-3 or TRBV12-4 to TRBJ1-1; D call uncertain. This CDR3 region has 12 residues. Trimming took 6 bases from V and 0 from J, leaving 5 bases between them.